Presented here are 31 T cell receptor beta chains from one specimen sequenced in a study of cytomegalovirus exposure and HLA in healthy donors. PCR was performed using 60 Vbeta and 13 Jbeta primers. Profiled with immunoSEQ multiplex PCR; TCRdb holds only in-frame clones, not every one. The data show around 200,000 clones, 65% to 90% seen once. The sample comprised PBMCs. The receptors derive from a girl aged 2 to 10 in good health and CMV-seropositive.

The chain uses TRBV9 and TRBJ1-4; 11 bases are shared with TRBD1. The CDR3 extends over 14 amino acids. J was trimmed by 8 bases and V by 3 bases; bases with no gene match: 3. Germline V CDR1 and CDR2: SGDLS, YYNGEE. The CDR3 DNA reads as TGTGCCAGCAGCGAGGGACAGGGGGAAGAAAAACTGTTTTTT. This encodes CASSEGQGEEKLFF.

The V call is TRBV4-1, the J call TRBJ2-1, with TRBD2 matching over 9 bases. The V gene's germline CDR1 is MGHRA and CDR2 YSYEKL. CDR3 length: 18 amino acids. V was clipped by 1 base and J by 0 bases; unmatched bases: 7. The CDR3 DNA sequence: TGCGCCAGCAGCCAAGCCATAGCGGGGGCACCCTCCTACAATGAGCAGTTCTTC. Protein product: CASSQAIAGAPSYNEQFF.

V and J are TRBV10-3 and TRBJ1-2; D perhaps matches TRBD1 (6 bases). The length of the CDR3 is 13 residues. Germline V gene sequence: CDR1 ENHRY, CDR2 SYGVKD. V lost 4 bases, J lost 8 bases, and 14 bases lay in between. The CDR3 DNA is TGTGCCATCAGTGGACGGGACACGGAAGGCTACACCTTC. This encodes CAISGRDTEGYTF.

V usage is TRBV19 and J usage is TRBJ2-7; maybe TRBD2 (5 bases). Deletions cut 1 base from V and 4 bases from J, with 8 bases between. The CDR3 consists of 13 residues. Germline V CDR1 and CDR2: LNHDA, SQIVND (reference sequence). The CDR3 region has the DNA TGTGCCAGTAGTATAGGAGGGATGTACGAGCAGTACTTC. It is translated as CASSIGGMYEQYF.

The table lists this clone with a few counts. The genes are TRBV10-1 and TRBJ2-1; D might be TRBD1 (5 bases). The germline gives CDR1 WNHNN, CDR2 SYGVQD (reference sequence). The CDR3 sequence is 17 residues long. The V gene lost 8 bases and the J gene lost 4 bases, with 24 bases spanning the gap. The CDR3 sequence: CASGVILAIGHYNEQFF. The CDR3 DNA follows: TGCGCCAGCGGGGTAATTTTGGCCATCGGACATTACAATGAGCAGTTCTTC.

The genes are TRBV6-5 and TRBJ2-1, with a possible D match to TRBD2 (6 bases). Germline CDR1 and CDR2: MNHEY and SVGAGI. Trimming took off 2 bases at V and 0 bases at J, with 11 bases between the two ends. CDR3 length: 16 residues. The CDR3 protein is CASSYATGGSYNEQFF. CDR3 DNA sequence: TGTGCCAGCAGTTACGCTACCGGGGGCTCCTACAATGAGCAGTTCTTC.

The V and J genes are TRBV4-1 and TRBJ2-7, with 14 bases matching TRBD2. J was trimmed by 5 bases and V by 3 bases; bases with no gene match: 3. Germline CDR1 reads MGHRA; CDR2 reads YSYEKL. The CDR3 has 15 amino acids. The CDR3 DNA sequence: TGCGCCAGCAGCCACGGGACTAGCGGGAGTCACGAGCAGTACTTC. Protein product: CASSHGTSGSHEQYF.

This rearrangement joins TRBV6-1 to TRBJ2-1, with D unresolved. Trimming took off 2 bases at V and 0 bases at J, with 8 bases between the two ends. CDR3 length: 15 amino acids. Germline CDR1 is MNHNS and CDR2 is SASEGT. The CDR3 bases are TGTGCCAGCAGTGAATACACCAGCTCCTACAATGAGCAGTTCTTC. It translates to CASSEYTSSYNEQFF.

This clone has only one observation. The rearrangement links TRBV19 to TRBJ2-3, with 9 positions matching TRBD2. This CDR3 is built from 15 residues. In germline, CDR1 is LNHDA, CDR2 SQIVND (reference sequence). With V trimmed by 3 bases and J by 3 bases, 4 bases remained unmatched. For the CDR3, the DNA is TGTGCCAGTAGTATCGCAAGCGGGAGGACAGATACGCAGTATTTT. Its protein is CASSIASGRTDTQYF.

This clone has a single count. The V and J genes are TRBV10-3 and TRBJ1-6; D is unresolved. The V end lost 10 bases, the J end lost 9 bases, and 25 bases lay between the germline ends. Germline CDR1 and CDR2: ENHRY and SYGVKD. CDR3 length: 16 amino acids. Written as DNA, the CDR3 is TGTGCCACAACTGCGGAAGACACGTCCCGGGGTTCACCCCTCCACTTT. It translates to CATTAEDTSRGSPLHF.

The chain recombines TRBV2 with TRBJ1-2; the D gene is possibly TRBD1 (6 bases). This CDR3 contains 16 residues. The V end was cut by 7 bases, the J end by 0 bases, with 18 bases between. CDR1 and CDR2 (germline): SNHLY, FYNNEI. The CDR3 DNA is TGTGCCAGCACAGTCGGCAGGGGTTCCGCTAACTATGGCTACACCTTC. Translating it yields CASTVGRGSANYGYTF.

The rearrangement joins TRBV19 to TRBJ1-1, with D uncertain. V shed 5 bases and J shed 1 base, with 8 bases lying between them. Germline CDR1 and CDR2: LNHDA and SQIVND (reference sequence). The CDR3 consists of 13 residues. CDR3: CASSWAPNTEAFF. As DNA, the CDR3 is TGTGCCAGTAGTTGGGCCCCGAACACTGAAGCTTTCTTT.

This clone was recorded only once. The chain recombines TRBV6-1 with TRBJ2-4; tentatively, D is TRBD2 (6 bases). The CDR3 has 16 residues. CDR1 is MNHNS, CDR2 SASEGT, per germline. V lost 0 bases to trimming and J lost 3 bases, with 12 bases between them. CDR3 protein: CASSEAPGGGKNIQYF. The CDR3 DNA reads TGTGCCAGCAGTGAAGCGCCCGGGGGAGGCAAAAACATTCAGTACTTC.

The chain is built from TRBV7-2 and TRBJ2-7; possibly TRBD2 for D (6 bases). Germline assignment: CDR1 SGHTA and CDR2 FQGNSA. The CDR3 consists of 14 residues. V dropped 4 bases and J dropped 5 bases, with 15 bases sitting between them. CDR3 in amino acids: CASSYLGPGDEQYF. CDR3 in DNA: TGTGCCAGCAGCTACCTAGGGCCGGGGGACGAGCAGTACTTC.

This rearrangement joins TRBV30 to TRBJ1-3, with TRBD1 matching 7 bases. V lost 3 bases, J lost 4 bases, and 3 bases stayed unmatched. Germline CDR1 and CDR2: GTSNPN and SVGIG (reference sequence). The CDR3 sequence is 13 residues long. DNA of the CDR3: TGTGCCTGGAGGCAGACAGGGGGAAACACCATATATTTT. Its translation is CAWRQTGGNTIYF.

The chain joins TRBV9 to TRBJ2-3; 8 nucleotides match TRBD2. The CDR3 has 15 residues. Germline CDR1 and CDR2: SGDLS and YYNGEE. Unmatched junction bases numbered 5, after V lost 4 bases and J lost 1 base. CDR3 sequence reads: CASSPVAGRTDTQYF. The CDR3 region has the DNA TGTGCCAGCAGCCCCGTAGCGGGACGCACAGATACGCAGTATTTT.

The genes are TRBV27 and TRBJ2-6, with 8 bases lining up with TRBD1. J was trimmed by 4 bases and V by 6 bases; bases with no gene match: 11. Germline-derived CDR1 and CDR2 are MNHEY and SMNVEV (reference sequence). The CDR3 covers 17 residues. CDR3 in DNA: TGTGCCAGCAGAACGGACAGGGTCGTTTGGGGGGCCAACGTCCTGACTTTC. Protein sequence: CASRTDRVVWGANVLTF.

This chain uses TRBV25-1 with TRBJ2-2; 11 bases are a match to TRBD1. The CDR3 sequence is 18 residues long. Trimming removed 4 bases from V and 2 bases from J; junction bases left unmatched: 9. The germline V gene has CDR1 MGHDK and CDR2 SYGVNS. CDR3: CASSGRTGGTFNTGELFF. CDR3 in DNA: TGTGCCAGCAGTGGGAGGACAGGGGGCACTTTTAACACCGGGGAGCTGTTTTTT. The whole variable domain, filled in from reference TRBV25-1 and TRBJ2-2, reads EADIYQTPRYLVIGTGKKITLECSQTMGHDKMYWYQQDPGMELHLIHYSYGVNSTEKGDLSSESTVSRIRTEHFPLTLESARPSHTSQYLCASSGRTGGTFNTGELFFGEGSRLTVL.

This clone was observed a single time. V gene TRBV30 combines with J gene TRBJ1-1; D not certain. V was pared by 1 base and J by 6 bases, with 9 bases between. From germline, CDR1 is GTSNPN and CDR2 SVGIG (reference sequence). CDR3 length equals 12 residues. The CDR3 DNA follows: TGTGCCTGGAGTGGCCAGGTCCCTGAAGCTTTCTTT. This sequence encodes CAWSGQVPEAFF.

This chain connects TRBV28 to TRBJ1-2; D is unresolved. CDR3 size: 13 residues. V was shortened by 10 bases and J by 4 bases, with 16 bases between the two germline ends. Germline CDR1 reads MDHEN; CDR2 reads SYDVKM. CDR3 nucleotides: TGTGCCACCAGCACCAGGTCCTTCTATGGCTACACCTTC. As protein: CATSTRSFYGYTF.

This clone was observed a single time. V is TRBV5-1 and J is TRBJ1-2; a possible D gene is TRBD1 (5 bases). The V gene lost 6 bases and the J gene lost 0 bases, with 18 bases spanning the gap. This CDR3 is built from 16 residues. In germline, CDR1 is SGHRS, CDR2 YFSETQ. The CDR3 loop is CASIPGNPGTNYGYTF. DNA for the CDR3: TGCGCCAGCATACCAGGTAACCCAGGGACTAACTATGGCTACACCTTC. Together with reference TRBV5-1 and TRBJ1-2, the CDR3 gives the full variable domain: KAGVTQTPRYLIKTRGQQVTLSCSPISGHRSVSWYQQTPGQGLQFLFEYFSETQRNKGNFPGRFSGRQFSNSRSEMNVSTLELGDSALYLCASIPGNPGTNYGYTFGSGTRLTVV.

V gene TRBV14 combines with J gene TRBJ2-5; a weak D match, TRBD2 (5 bases). The J call is in doubt because the DNA end fits TRBJ2-7 better. The CDR3 has 12 residues. Per germline, CDR1 SGHDN and CDR2 FVKESK. This CDR3 is CASSQERAEQYF. Here the CDR3 DNA reads TGTGCCAGCAGCCAAGAGAGGGCCGAGCAGTACTTC.

The J gene is TRBJ1-5, the V gene TRBV19; TRBD1 aligns across 11 bases. Looked up from germline, CDR1 is LNHDA and CDR2 is SQIVND (reference sequence). The trim removed 9 bases at V and 4 bases at J, leaving 5 bases unmatched. This CDR3 has 14 amino acids. The CDR3 sequence: CASRDRGKNQPQHF. The CDR3 nucleotides read TGTGCCAGCCGGGACAGGGGGAAAAATCAGCCCCAGCATTTT.

The chain recombines TRBV7-2 with TRBJ2-1; D uncertain. The CDR3 covers 14 residues. V shed 0 bases and J shed 9 bases, with 12 bases lying between them. The V gene's germline CDR1 is SGHTA and CDR2 FQGNSA. The CDR3 reads CASSLALASREQFF. The CDR3 DNA is TGTGCCAGCAGCTTAGCGCTGGCCTCCCGTGAGCAGTTCTTC.

The chain has TRBV5-1 and TRBJ1-2; TRBD1 matches 12 bases. V dropped 4 bases and J dropped 8; count of bases not matched to a gene: 15. Germline assignment: CDR1 SGHRS and CDR2 YFSETQ. CDR3 length: 17 amino acids. CDR3 nucleotides: TGCGCCAGCAGCGCAGATCTGTGGGGACAGGGGGCGCCGGGCTACACCTTC. This gives the protein CASSADLWGQGAPGYTF.

V and J are TRBV5-1 and TRBJ1-2; D is undetermined. This CDR3 contains 15 residues. Germline V gives CDR1 SGHRS, CDR2 YFSETQ. Trimming removed 2 bases from V and 0 bases from J, with 11 bases in between. The CDR3 loop reads CASSLSGATNYGYTF. CDR3 sequence (DNA): TGCGCCAGCAGCTTATCAGGCGCCACTAACTATGGCTACACCTTC.

The chain links TRBV19 to TRBJ1-5, with D perhaps TRBD1 (6 bases). CDR1 and CDR2 (germline): LNHDA, SQIVND (reference sequence). Trimming took 5 bases from V and 10 from J, leaving 21 bases between them. This CDR3 is 15 amino acids long. The CDR3 DNA sequence: TGTGCCAGTAGTCTCCAGACAGGCCCAAGCTTACCCCAGCATTTT. As protein: CASSLQTGPSLPQHF.

The chain joins TRBV6-5 to TRBJ2-1, with 11 bases fitting TRBD1. Germline-derived CDR1 and CDR2 are MNHEY and SVGAGI. With V trimmed by 4 bases and J by 8 bases, 7 bases remained unmatched. The CDR3 runs to 15 residues. CDR3 sequence (DNA): TGTGCCAGCAGTTCAGGACAGGGGGCTAGGGATGAGCAGTTCTTC. Translated: CASSSGQGARDEQFF.

V is TRBV5-1 and J is TRBJ1-2; 11 bases match TRBD1. V lost 3 bases, J lost 4 bases, and 2 bases stayed unmatched. Germline CDR1 SGHRS, CDR2 YFSETQ. There are 14 residues in the CDR3. DNA for the CDR3: TGCGCCAGCAGCTCCGGGACAGGGGGCTATGGCTACACCTTC. It is translated as CASSSGTGGYGYTF. Drawing the rest from reference TRBV5-1 and TRBJ1-2, the complete variable domain is KAGVTQTPRYLIKTRGQQVTLSCSPISGHRSVSWYQQTPGQGLQFLFEYFSETQRNKGNFPGRFSGRQFSNSRSEMNVSTLELGDSALYLCASSSGTGGYGYTFGSGTRLTVV.

The genes are TRBV4-2 and TRBJ1-1; unclear D gene. Germline assignment: CDR1 LGHNA and CDR2 YNFKEQ. The CDR3 is 15 residues long. Trimming left V 3 bases short and J 5 bases short, with 16 bases between. CDR3 protein: CASSHPGGSGTEAFF. Written as DNA, the CDR3 is TGTGCCAGCAGCCATCCCGGCGGTTCTGGGACTGAAGCTTTCTTT.

V is TRBV25-1 and J is TRBJ1-6; no firm D call. The CDR3 runs to 14 residues. Per germline, CDR1 MGHDK and CDR2 SYGVNS. The ends were cut back, 6 bases at V and 9 bases at J, with 15 bases in the middle. CDR3 loop: CASRIGGSSSPLHF. Here the CDR3 DNA reads TGTGCCAGCAGGATAGGTGGGAGTAGTTCACCCCTCCACTTT.